Sequencing of this T cell receptor (beta chain) was carried out in a study of T cells in Graves' hyperthyroidism and ophthalmopathy. Study background: Peripheral blood specimens were obtained at initial diagnosis, prior to any treatment.

This clonotype appeared once. Its ends do not fully match the called genes, so a read error is possible. TCR beta CDR3 regions were amplified from RNA. The TCR CDR3 was amplified in a first-round RT-PCR using the HTBI primer set. TCRdb redid the calling of the multiplex PCR reads with MiXCR, one entry per CDR3 protein. The repertoire has a few hundred thousand distinct CDR3 sequences, 13% to 15% of them found once; the top ten carry about 14%. Germline values: CDR1 KGHSH, CDR2 LQKENI. The CDR3 spans 14 residues. Patients were excluded for uncontrolled infection, other autoimmune disease, pregnancy or lactation.

The receptor comes from a woman in her forties with Graves' hyperthyroidism that later progressed to Graves' ophthalmopathy. Input material: blood. This chain joins TRBV18 and TRBJ2-3; the D call may be TRBD1 or TRBD2 (5 bases each). The DNA for the CDR3 is TGTGCTAGCTCACCACCGGGAAACACAGGTACGCAGTATTTT. It specifies CASSPPGNTGTQYF.